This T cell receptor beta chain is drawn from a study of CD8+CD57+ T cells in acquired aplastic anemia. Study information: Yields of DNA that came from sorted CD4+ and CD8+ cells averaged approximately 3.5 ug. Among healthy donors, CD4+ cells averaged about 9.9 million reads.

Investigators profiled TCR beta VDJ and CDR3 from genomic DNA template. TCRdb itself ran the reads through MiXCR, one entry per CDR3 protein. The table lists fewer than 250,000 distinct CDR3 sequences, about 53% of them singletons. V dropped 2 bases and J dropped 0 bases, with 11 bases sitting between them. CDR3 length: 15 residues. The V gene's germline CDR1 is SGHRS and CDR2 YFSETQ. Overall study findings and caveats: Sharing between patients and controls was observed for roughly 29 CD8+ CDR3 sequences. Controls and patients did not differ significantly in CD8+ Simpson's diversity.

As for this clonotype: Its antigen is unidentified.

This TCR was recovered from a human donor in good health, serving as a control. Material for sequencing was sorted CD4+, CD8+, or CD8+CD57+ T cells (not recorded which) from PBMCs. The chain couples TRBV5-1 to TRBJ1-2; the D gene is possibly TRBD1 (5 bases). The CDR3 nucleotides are TGCGCCAGCAGCTTAGTACAGGCCTCTAACTATGGCTACACCTTC. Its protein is CASSLVQASNYGYTF.